The 13 T cell receptor beta chains reported below all come from one sample, sequenced in a study of blood T cell repertoires in COVID-19. Clones were read by immunoSEQ multiplex PCR, and TCRdb kept only the in-frame ones, dropping some. The data show 120,000 to 150,000 clones, approximately 80% seen once. Sequencing was performed on peripheral blood. The receptor source for this set is a human donor in a cohort sampled during active COVID-19.

This chain uses TRBV3-1 (or the pseudogene TRBV3-2) with TRBJ1-3; D is uncertain. CDR3 length: 16 residues. The V end was cut by 2 bases, the J end by 0 bases, with 11 bases between. The germline CDR1 and CDR2 sequences are LGHDT and YNNKEL (reference sequence). CDR3 residues: CASSQSPDFSGNTIYF. For the CDR3, the DNA is TGTGCCAGCAGCCAAAGTCCAGACTTCTCTGGAAACACCATATATTTT.

The chain joins TRBV30 to TRBJ2-6, with TRBD1 matching over 8 bases. The CDR3 length is 19 residues. The germline V gene encodes CDR1 GTSNPN and CDR2 SVGIG (reference sequence). J gave up 0 bases and V 1 base, and 11 bases lay outside the gene matches. DNA for the CDR3: TGTGCCTGGAGTGACCCTCGTCAGGGGGCACACTCTGGGGCCAACGTCCTGACTTTC. Its translation: CAWSDPRQGAHSGANVLTF.

This clone was detected only once. The rearrangement links TRBV5-1 to TRBJ1-1; TRBD1 aligns across 8 bases. This CDR3 comprises 15 residues. With 0 bases clipped from V and 6 bases from J, the junction kept 7 bases outside the gene matches. Germline lookup yields CDR1 SGHRS and CDR2 YFSETQ. The CDR3 spells CASSLGQGKHAEAFF. For the CDR3, the DNA is TGCGCCAGCAGCTTGGGACAGGGGAAACATGCTGAAGCTTTCTTT.

This chain connects TRBV2 to TRBJ1-4; perhaps TRBD1 as D (5 bases). Germline V lookup: CDR1 SNHLY, CDR2 FYNNEI. The CDR3 spans 14 residues. The V end lost 8 bases, the J end lost 7 bases, and 17 bases lay between the germline ends. The chain's CDR3 is CASDRGVGGEKLFF. The CDR3 nucleotides are TGTGCCAGCGATAGGGGAGTGGGGGGTGAAAAACTGTTTTTT.

The chain couples TRBV10-3 to TRBJ1-6, with 11 bases identical to TRBD1. The CDR3 extends over 15 amino acids. Trimming removed 10 bases from V and 5 bases from J; junction bases left unmatched: 7. Per germline, CDR1 ENHRY and CDR2 SYGVKD. This CDR3 is CASKDRGLNNSPLHF. In DNA form, the CDR3 reads TGTGCCAGCAAGGACAGGGGGCTGAATAATTCACCCCTCCACTTT.

This clone was seen a single time. This chain links TRBV5-8 with TRBJ1-5; TRBD1 matches 9 bases. The ends lost 4 bases at V and 6 bases at J; junction bases unmatched: 5. This CDR3 comprises 14 residues. Germline lookup yields CDR1 SGHTS and CDR2 YDEGEE. The DNA for the CDR3 is TGTGCCAGCAGCAAACGACAGGGGGGTCAGCCCCAGCATTTT. Protein sequence: CASSKRQGGQPQHF.

This chain links TRBV12-2 with TRBJ2-7; no DNA check was done on the table's D call, TRBD2. TRBV12-2 is termed a pseudogene. The CDR3 covers 18 residues. CDR3 DNA: TGTGCAAGTCGCTTAGGGAACCGGGGCCCCAAGCGGGTCTACGAGCAGTACGTC. Translating it yields CASRLGNRGPKRVYEQYV.

The chain has TRBV5-4 and TRBJ2-5, with 9 bases identical to TRBD1. V lost 4 bases and J lost 5; bases outside the gene matches: 6. Germline lookup yields CDR1 SGHNT and CDR2 YYREEE (reference sequence). The CDR3 runs to 14 residues. DNA for the CDR3: TGTGCCAGCAGCGCACAGGGGGCTGGGGAGACCCAGTACTTC. Amino acids: CASSAQGAGETQYF.

The chain links TRBV5-3 to TRBJ2-3, with 9 bases matching TRBD2. TRBV5-3 is annotated as an ORF whose role is uncertain. The CDR3 runs to 20 residues. Germline trimming cut 4 bases from V and 0 bases from J; bases unmatched to any gene: 18. In DNA, the CDR3 is TGTGCCAGAAGCCCTGCGTGGCGGGGGGGCTATTGGCCTAGCACAGATACGCAGTATTTT. It yields the protein CARSPAWRGGYWPSTDTQYF.

Regarding this clone: The sample contains more than one DNA sequence encoding this CDR3. The chain recombines TRBV19 with TRBJ1-2, with no clear D. Germline V lookup: CDR1 LNHDA, CDR2 SQIVND (reference sequence). Trimming left V 2 bases short and J 1 base short, with 8 bases between. This CDR3 spans 14 amino acids. The CDR3 coding sequence is TGTGCCAGTAGTATACCCGGAGATAACTATGGCTACACCTTC. It codes for CASSIPGDNYGYTF.

This clone occurred once. V gene TRBV5-5 combines with J gene TRBJ1-4, with a weak D call TRBD1 (5 bases). The CDR3 extends over 15 amino acids. The germline V gene has CDR1 SGHKS and CDR2 YYEKEE (reference sequence). Trimming shortened V by 4 bases and J by 2 bases, and 12 bases separated the two germline ends. The CDR3 DNA sequence: TGTGCCAGCAGCCCATCCGGGGGGACTAATGAAAAACTGTTTTTT. It codes for CASSPSGGTNEKLFF. Full variable domain (outside the CDR3, taken from reference TRBV5-5 and TRBJ1-4): DAGVTQSPTHLIKTRGQQVTLRCSPISGHKSVSWYQQVLGQGPQFIFQYYEKEERGRGNFPDRFSARQFPNYSSELNVNALLLGDSALYLCASSPSGGTNEKLFFGSGTQLSVL.

This clone was picked up a small number of times. This chain joins TRBV4-1 and TRBJ1-4, with TRBD1 as a possible D gene (6 bases). Germline CDR1 and CDR2: MGHRA and YSYEKL. CDR3 length equals 18 residues. The V and J ends lost 6 bases and 8 bases respectively, with 28 bases between them. The CDR3 protein is CASRPSFYRSGEGEKLFF. CDR3 in DNA: TGCGCCAGCAGACCCTCTTTTTATAGGTCAGGGGAAGGCGAAAAACTGTTTTTT.

The rearrangement uses TRBV28 and TRBJ1-6; TRBD1 aligns across 7 bases. V was pared by 6 bases and J by 11 bases, with 16 bases of the junction left unmatched. Per germline, CDR1 MDHEN and CDR2 SYDVKM. This CDR3 comprises 16 residues. The CDR3 loop is CASSPLTGAGVTPLHF. In nucleotides, the CDR3 is TGTGCCAGCAGCCCTCTTACAGGGGCCGGGGTAACACCCCTCCACTTT.